This TCR beta chain was obtained from a study of blood T cell repertoires in COVID-19 (dated by TCRdb to the early 2020s). Broadly, across the study: Samples from collaborators originated in the United States, Italy and Spain and spanned both the acute and convalescent phases of COVID-19. The material from the prospective study consisted of cDNA or gDNA derived from T cells, B-cell-depleted T cells, or PBMCs. The dataset comprised deeply sampled blood TCRbeta repertoires from subjects exposed to, actively infected with, or recovered from COVID-19. The repertoires were released in a freely available public database intended as a resource for research on the immune response to SARS-CoV-2. The samples were drawn from the first 160 participants of the ongoing ImmuneRACE study and from 1,200 or so subjects provided by 6 global collaborators. Sample metadata almost always included a de-identified subject ID, COVID-19 status, age in years and sex. Where HLA class I and class II types were available, the types were taken from metadata supplied by the sample provider, not from assay-based typing.

After removal of 2 bases from V and 3 bases from J, the junction retains 7 bases not matched to a gene. For CDR1 and CDR2, the germline V gene lists KGHDR and SFDVKD. The CDR3 goes from the cysteine to the phenylalanine over 16 residues. The kept DNA is CDR3 alone, 48 bases in frame from the first base. Whole blood was collected in K2EDTA tubes by collaborating institutions according to the institutions' own protocols. For TCRbeta analysis, collaborators shipped samples as frozen whole blood, isolated PBMCs, or DNA extracted from either of those sample types. Results the study describes overall, beyond this receptor: The quantity of clinical and demographic metadata differed by source and by participant and was supplied without curation.

As concerns this clone: Which antigen it targets is not known. No much larger clone is present one base from it, and per-base qualities are unavailable.

The immunoSEQ Assay, a bias-controlled multiplex PCR, was used to amplify TCRbeta CDR3 regions from genomic DNA. For the original study's pipeline: The number of nucleated cells in each sample was estimated by amplification of reference gene primers within the assay. To quantify the absolute abundance of each unique TCRbeta CDR3 rearrangement, sequence reads were collapsed and filtered. For each sample, productive Simpson clonality was calculated as the square root of Simpson's diversity index over productive rearrangements. TCRdb carries this immuneACCESS record with in-frame sequences only. Its versions omit some clonotypes, under half of them owing to an unresolved V gene in the studies checked, with the rest unexplained. V and J calls and clone size are copied from that table; D and trimming were computed from the DNA. The sample table holds a few hundred thousand clones, of which roughly four fifths were seen once. The top ten clonotypes cover under 1.2% of the sample.

The V gene is TRBV24-1 and the J gene is TRBJ2-5, with 8 middle bases fitting TRBD2. The sample was peripheral blood. The receptor's source is a human donor with acute or convalescent COVID-19. The donor label of this sample is uncertain. The CDR3 region: CATSDSQRGLKETQYF. The sequence in DNA is TGTGCCACCAGTGATTCCCAGCGGGGGCTAAAAGAGACCCAGTACTTC.